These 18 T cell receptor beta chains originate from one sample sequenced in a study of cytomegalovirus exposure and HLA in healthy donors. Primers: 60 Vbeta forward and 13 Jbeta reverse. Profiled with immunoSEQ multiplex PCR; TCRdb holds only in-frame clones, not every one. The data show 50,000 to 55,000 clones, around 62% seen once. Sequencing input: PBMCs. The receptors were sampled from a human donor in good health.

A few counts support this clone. In nucleotides, the CDR3 is TGCAGCGTTGTGGGACTAGCGGGGGGACAAGAGACCCAGTACTTC. This sequence encodes CSVVGLAGGQETQYF. V and J are TRBV29-1 and TRBJ2-5; TRBD2 matches 15 bases. The CDR3 is 15 amino acids. CDR1 and CDR2 from the germline V gene are SQVTM and ANQGSEA. J was trimmed by 2 bases and V by 4 bases; bases with no gene match: 2.

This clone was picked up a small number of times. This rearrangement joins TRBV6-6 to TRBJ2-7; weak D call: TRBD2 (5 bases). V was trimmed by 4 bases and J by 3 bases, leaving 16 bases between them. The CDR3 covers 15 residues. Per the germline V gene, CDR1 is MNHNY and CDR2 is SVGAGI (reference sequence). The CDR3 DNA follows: TGTGCCAGCAGTTCGGAAGGGCAGCGGAACTACGAGCAGTACTTC. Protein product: CASSSEGQRNYEQYF.

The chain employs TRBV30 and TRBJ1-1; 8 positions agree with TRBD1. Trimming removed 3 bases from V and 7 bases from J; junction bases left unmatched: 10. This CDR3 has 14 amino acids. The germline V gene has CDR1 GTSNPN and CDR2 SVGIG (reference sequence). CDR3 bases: TGTGCCTGGAGGCATGGACAGGGTTTTTTTGAAGCTTTCTTT. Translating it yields CAWRHGQGFFEAFF.

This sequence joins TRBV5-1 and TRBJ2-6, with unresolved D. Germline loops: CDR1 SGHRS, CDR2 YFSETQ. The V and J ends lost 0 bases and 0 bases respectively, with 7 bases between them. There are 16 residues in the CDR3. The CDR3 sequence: CASSLDSFSGANVLTF. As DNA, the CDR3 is TGCGCCAGCAGCTTGGACAGTTTCTCTGGGGCCAACGTCCTGACTTTC.

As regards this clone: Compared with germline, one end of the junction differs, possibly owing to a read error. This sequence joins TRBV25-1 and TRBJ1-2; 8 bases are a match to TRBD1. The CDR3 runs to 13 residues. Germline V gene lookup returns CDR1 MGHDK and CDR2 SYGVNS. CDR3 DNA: TGTGCCAGCAGTGCCCCCCGGGACAGGAACTACGCCTTC. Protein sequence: CASSAPRDRNYAF.

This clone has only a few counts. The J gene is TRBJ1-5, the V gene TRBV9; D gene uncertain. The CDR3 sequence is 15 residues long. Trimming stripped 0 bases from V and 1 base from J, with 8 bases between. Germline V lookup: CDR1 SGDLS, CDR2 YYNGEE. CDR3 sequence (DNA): TGTGCCAGCAGCGTAGATGGCCGAAGCAATCAGCCCCAGCATTTT. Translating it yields CASSVDGRSNQPQHF.

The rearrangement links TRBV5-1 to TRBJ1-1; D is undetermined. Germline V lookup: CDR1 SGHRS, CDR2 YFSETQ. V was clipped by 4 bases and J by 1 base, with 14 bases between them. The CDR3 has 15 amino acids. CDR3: CASSPGASRNTEAFF. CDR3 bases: TGCGCCAGCAGCCCCGGAGCCAGCCGGAACACTGAAGCTTTCTTT.

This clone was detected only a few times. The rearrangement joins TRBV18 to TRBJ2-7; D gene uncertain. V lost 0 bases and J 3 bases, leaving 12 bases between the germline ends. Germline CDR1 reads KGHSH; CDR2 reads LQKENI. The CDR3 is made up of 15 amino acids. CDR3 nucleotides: TGTGCCAGCTCACCACCGTCCGCAGGTAGCTACGAGCAGTACTTC. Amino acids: CASSPPSAGSYEQYF.

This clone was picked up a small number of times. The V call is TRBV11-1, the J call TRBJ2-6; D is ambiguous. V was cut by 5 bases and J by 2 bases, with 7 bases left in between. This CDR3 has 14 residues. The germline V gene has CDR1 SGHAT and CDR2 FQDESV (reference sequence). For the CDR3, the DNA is TGTGCCAGCAGCCCCCAGGCTGGGGCCAACGTCCTGACTTTC. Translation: CASSPQAGANVLTF.

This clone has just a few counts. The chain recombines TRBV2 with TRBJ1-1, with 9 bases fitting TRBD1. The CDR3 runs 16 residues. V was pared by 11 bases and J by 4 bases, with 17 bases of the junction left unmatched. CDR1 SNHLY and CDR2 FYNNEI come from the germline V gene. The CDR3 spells CARRGQGQQLGTEAFF. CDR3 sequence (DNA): TGTGCCCGAAGGGGACAGGGCCAGCAGTTGGGCACTGAAGCTTTCTTT.

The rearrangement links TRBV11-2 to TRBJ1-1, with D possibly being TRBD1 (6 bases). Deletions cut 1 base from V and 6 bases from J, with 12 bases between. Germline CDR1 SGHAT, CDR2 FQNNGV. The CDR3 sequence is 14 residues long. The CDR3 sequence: CASSLARGAAEAFF. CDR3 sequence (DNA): TGTGCCAGCAGCTTAGCCAGGGGCGCGGCTGAAGCTTTCTTT. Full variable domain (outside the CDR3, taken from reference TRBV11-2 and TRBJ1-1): EAGVAQSPRYKIIEKRQSVAFWCNPISGHATLYWYQQILGQGPKLLIQFQNNGVVDDSQLPKDRFSAERLKGVDSTLKIQPAKLEDSAVYLCASSLARGAAEAFFGQGTRLTVV.

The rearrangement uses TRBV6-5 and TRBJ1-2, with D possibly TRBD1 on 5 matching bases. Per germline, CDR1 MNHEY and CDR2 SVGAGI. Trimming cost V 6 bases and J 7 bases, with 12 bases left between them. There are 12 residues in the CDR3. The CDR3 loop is CASRNSRGGYTF. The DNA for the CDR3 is TGTGCCAGCAGAAACTCTAGGGGTGGCTACACCTTC.

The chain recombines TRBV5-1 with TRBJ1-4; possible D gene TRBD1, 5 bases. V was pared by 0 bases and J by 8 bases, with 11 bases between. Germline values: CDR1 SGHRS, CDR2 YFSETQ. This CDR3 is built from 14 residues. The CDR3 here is CASSLGGAEEKLFF. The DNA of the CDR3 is TGCGCCAGCAGCTTGGGTGGGGCAGAGGAAAAACTGTTTTTT.

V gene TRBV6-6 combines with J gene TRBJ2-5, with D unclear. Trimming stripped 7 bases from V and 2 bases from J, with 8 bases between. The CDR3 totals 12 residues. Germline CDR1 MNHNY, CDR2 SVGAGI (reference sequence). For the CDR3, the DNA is TGTGCCAGCACCCCTAGACAAGAGACCCAGTACTTC. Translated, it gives CASTPRQETQYF.

The CDR3: CASSFRVNGYTF. For the CDR3, the DNA is TGTGCCAGCAGTTTCCGGGTTAATGGCTACACCTTC. This chain links TRBV6-6 with TRBJ1-2; D unresolved. CDR3 length: 12 residues. V shed 4 bases and J shed 6 bases, with 9 bases lying between them. Germline V CDR1 and CDR2: MNHNY, SVGAGI (reference sequence).

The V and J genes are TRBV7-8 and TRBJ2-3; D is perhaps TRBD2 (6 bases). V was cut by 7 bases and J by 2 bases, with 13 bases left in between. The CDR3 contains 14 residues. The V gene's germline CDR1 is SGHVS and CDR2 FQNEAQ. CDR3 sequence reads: CASKAGIHTDTQYF. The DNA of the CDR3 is TGTGCCAGCAAGGCGGGGATCCACACAGATACGCAGTATTTT.

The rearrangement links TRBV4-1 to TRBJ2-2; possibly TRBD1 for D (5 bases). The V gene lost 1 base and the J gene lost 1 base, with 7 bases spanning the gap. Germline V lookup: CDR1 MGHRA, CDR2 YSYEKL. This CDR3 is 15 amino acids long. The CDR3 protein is CASSQADRNTGELFF. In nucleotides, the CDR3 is TGCGCCAGCAGCCAAGCCGACAGGAACACCGGGGAGCTGTTTTTT.

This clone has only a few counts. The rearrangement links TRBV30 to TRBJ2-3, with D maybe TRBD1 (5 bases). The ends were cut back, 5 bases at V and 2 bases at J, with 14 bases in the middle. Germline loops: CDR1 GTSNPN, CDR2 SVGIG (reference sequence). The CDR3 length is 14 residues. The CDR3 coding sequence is TGTGCCTGGCTAGTGGGGCGACCCACAGATACGCAGTATTTT. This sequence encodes CAWLVGRPTDTQYF.